Below are 21 T cell receptor beta chains sequenced from a single sample in a study of shared clonotypes between healthy human individuals. Naive CD8 cells lacked CD45RO, underwent positive selection for CCR7 and left out terminally differentiated effector memory CD45RA+ cells. The assay was immunoSEQ multiplex PCR, and TCRdb's table has in-frame clones only and misses some. The sample consists of hundreds of thousands of clones, roughly 95% of them appearing once. Specimen: naive CD8+ T cells sorted from blood. The receptors derive from a woman in her twenties or thirties in good health.

J is TRBJ2-7 and V is TRBV2; 7 bases map to TRBD2. V trimming: 3 bases; J trimming: 2 bases; junction bases outside the gene matches: 7. From germline, CDR1 is SNHLY and CDR2 FYNNEI. CDR3 length: 15 residues. CDR3 protein: CASSEATGGPYEQYF. The CDR3 nucleotides are TGTGCCAGCAGTGAGGCAACGGGAGGTCCCTACGAGCAGTACTTC.

This clone was observed a single time. The chain recombines TRBV11-2 with TRBJ2-5; D perhaps matches TRBD1 (6 bases). The J call may be incorrect, as the DNA end agrees better with TRBJ2-7. Germline loops: CDR1 SGHAT, CDR2 FQNNGV. The CDR3 has 16 residues. CDR3 protein: CASSSSSRGFSYEQYF. Here the CDR3 DNA reads TGTGCCAGCAGCTCTAGTTCGAGGGGGTTTTCCTACGAGCAGTACTTC.

This clone was seen just once. Distinct nucleotide sequences in the sample also encode this CDR3. The rearrangement uses TRBV9 and TRBJ2-5, with 11 bases matching TRBD2. Germline CDR1 reads SGDLS; CDR2 reads YYNGEE. The CDR3 has 15 amino acids. V lost 2 bases, J lost 5 bases, and 5 bases stayed unmatched. CDR3 DNA: TGTGCCAGCAGCGTGGACGTAGCGGGAGGGGAGACCCAGTACTTC. Protein sequence: CASSVDVAGGETQYF.

This chain connects TRBV6-5 to TRBJ2-7; TRBD1 matches at 9 bases. This CDR3 is 13 amino acids long. The V gene's germline CDR1 is MNHEY and CDR2 SVGAGI. Trimming cost V 4 bases and J 3 bases; bases outside gene matches: 1. CDR3 amino acids: CASSWGQGYEQYF. CDR3 coding DNA: TGTGCCAGCAGTTGGGGACAGGGCTACGAGCAGTACTTC.

The V gene is TRBV9, the J gene TRBJ2-1; 11 bases map to TRBD2. V dropped 2 bases and J dropped 2; count of bases not matched to a gene: 3. The CDR3 loop spans 16 amino acids. Germline CDR1 reads SGDLS; CDR2 reads YYNGEE. The CDR3 coding sequence is TGTGCCAGCAGCGTTAGCGGGAGGGCCACCTACAATGAGCAGTTCTTC. Its translation: CASSVSGRATYNEQFF.

This chain joins TRBV29-1 and TRBJ2-7; 9 bases fit TRBD2. V lost 6 bases, J lost 4 bases, and 1 base stayed unmatched. The germline V gene encodes CDR1 SQVTM and CDR2 ANQGSEA. This CDR3 has 11 residues. This CDR3 is CSVLAGYEQYF. CDR3 DNA: TGCAGCGTCCTAGCGGGATACGAGCAGTACTTC.

The V call is TRBV7-3, the J call TRBJ2-3; TRBD2 aligns across 10 bases. The CDR3 extends over 17 amino acids. Trimming at V came to 1 base and at J to 6 bases, leaving 10 bases not matched to a gene. Germline CDR1 SGHTA, CDR2 FQGTGA. In DNA, the CDR3 is TGTGCCAGCAGCTTAAACCCTAGCGGGAGCCCCCTGGATACGCAGTATTTT. Protein sequence: CASSLNPSGSPLDTQYF.

This clone appeared once. V gene TRBV27 combines with J gene TRBJ2-7, with D tentatively TRBD1 (6 bases). Trimming took 0 bases from V and 7 from J, leaving 16 bases between them. The CDR3 extends over 15 amino acids. The germline CDR1 and CDR2 sequences are MNHEY and SMNVEV (reference sequence). This chain's CDR3 is CASSLSGGPWGEQYF. As DNA, the CDR3 is TGTGCCAGCAGTTTATCAGGGGGTCCGTGGGGAGAGCAGTACTTC.

This clone was picked up one time. The V and J genes are TRBV11-2 and TRBJ2-5, with D possibly being TRBD1 (5 bases). The CDR3 spans 18 residues. The V end was cut by 4 bases, the J end by 2 bases, with 23 bases between. Germline CDR1 and CDR2: SGHAT and FQNNGV. Here the CDR3 DNA reads TGTGCCAGCAGCTCCAGGGCCAACCTCCAACCGTGGCAAGAGACCCAGTACTTC. Its translation is CASSSRANLQPWQETQYF.

The genes are TRBV19 and TRBJ2-1, with TRBD2 matching over 7 bases. This CDR3 region has 15 residues. Unmatched junction bases numbered 9, after V lost 1 base and J lost 9 bases. Germline V gene lookup returns CDR1 LNHDA and CDR2 SQIVND (reference sequence). The CDR3 nucleotides read TGTGCCAGTAGTATAGGGGTCGGGAGGCTGGTTGAGCAGTTCTTC. Protein product: CASSIGVGRLVEQFF. The complete variable domain, with remaining parts taken from reference TRBV19 and TRBJ2-1, reads DGGITQSPKYLFRKEGQNVTLSCEQNLNHDAMYWYRQDPGQGLRLIYYSQIVNDFQKGDIAEGYSVSREKKESFPLTVTSAQKNPTAFYLCASSIGVGRLVEQFFGPGTRLTVL.

The CDR3 sequence is CASSLDGSSGNTIYF. CDR3 sequence (DNA): TGTGCCAGCAGCTTAGACGGGAGCTCTGGAAACACCATATATTTT. The rearrangement uses TRBV11-2 and TRBJ1-3; no definite D call. The CDR3 length is 15 residues. Germline-derived CDR1 and CDR2 are SGHAT and FQNNGV. V gave up 0 bases and J gave up 0 bases, with 6 bases separating them.

The count of this clone is one. The V gene is TRBV28, the J gene TRBJ2-1; D remains ambiguous. This CDR3 has 13 amino acids. Germline values: CDR1 MDHEN, CDR2 SYDVKM. The ends were cut back, 2 bases at V and 10 bases at J, with 12 bases in the middle. The CDR3 DNA sequence: TGTGCCAGCAGTTTACTTCTAGGCAGGGAGCAGTTCTTC. Translation: CASSLLLGREQFF.

This clone was detected once. This chain connects TRBV27 to TRBJ2-2, with D possibly TRBD2 on 6 matching bases. Germline-derived CDR1 and CDR2 are MNHEY and SMNVEV (reference sequence). This CDR3 comprises 14 residues. Trimming cost V 3 bases and J 4 bases, with 9 bases left between them. CDR3: CASSLTGVTGELFF. For the CDR3, the DNA is TGTGCCAGCAGTTTGACGGGGGTCACCGGGGAGCTGTTTTTT.

The chain employs TRBV6-5 and TRBJ2-1; possibly TRBD2 for D (6 bases). The CDR3 totals 13 residues. Germline CDR1 is MNHEY and CDR2 is SVGAGI. Trimming removed 8 bases at V and 4 bases at J, with 12 bases between. The CDR3 here is CASAGRLYNEQFF. CDR3 in DNA: TGTGCCAGCGCGGGACGCCTTTACAATGAGCAGTTCTTC.

V is TRBV4-1 and J is TRBJ2-1; no clear D. Trimming took off 1 base at V and 6 bases at J, with 7 bases between the two ends. CDR3 length: 13 residues. The V gene's germline CDR1 is MGHRA and CDR2 YSYEKL. The CDR3 here is CASSQVTGNEQFF. In DNA form, the CDR3 reads TGCGCCAGCAGCCAAGTTACGGGCAATGAGCAGTTCTTC.

The rearrangement links TRBV7-6 to TRBJ2-2; D ambiguous. The CDR3 extends over 18 amino acids. Between the trimmed V and J ends, which lost 1 base and 1 base, there was a span of 16 bases. Per the germline V gene, CDR1 is SGHVS and CDR2 is FNYEAQ. CDR3 nucleotide sequence: TGTGCCAGCAGCTTAGAGTCGATGGTATGGGAGAACACCGGGGAGCTGTTTTTT. Translated, it gives CASSLESMVWENTGELFF. Filled out from reference TRBV7-6 and TRBJ2-2, the complete variable domain reads GAGVSQSPRYKVTKRGQDVALRCDPISGHVSLYWYRQALGQGPEFLTYFNYEAQQDKSGLPNDRFSAERPEGSISTLTIQRTEQRDSAMYRCASSLESMVWENTGELFFGEGSRLTVL.

The CDR3 protein is CASTEYPGLAGTYEQYF. The CDR3 coding sequence is TGTGCCAGCACCGAGTACCCTGGGCTAGCGGGTACCTACGAGCAGTACTTC. V usage is TRBV28 and J usage is TRBJ2-7; TRBD2 matches at 8 bases. This CDR3 is built from 17 residues. Germline V CDR1 and CDR2: MDHEN, SYDVKM. J lost 2 bases, V lost 7 bases, and 16 bases had no gene match.

For this clone: This sample includes further DNA sequences coding for the same CDR3. The chain combines TRBV5-4 with TRBJ2-1, with D possibly TRBD2 on 5 matching bases. This CDR3 comprises 11 residues. Trimming cost V 3 bases and J 10 bases, with 8 bases left between them. CDR1 SGHNT and CDR2 YYREEE come from the germline V gene (reference sequence). The CDR3 spells CASSSTGEQFF. The CDR3 nucleotides are TGTGCCAGCAGCTCGACGGGGGAGCAGTTCTTC.

This clone has only one observation. The genes are TRBV2 and TRBJ2-7; tentative D call: TRBD2 (8 bases). CDR3 length equals 14 residues. Germline V gives CDR1 SNHLY, CDR2 FYNNEI. Trimming shortened V by 7 bases and J by 3 bases, and 16 bases separated the two germline ends. The CDR3 DNA reads TGTGCCAGCACCGGGGGGGACAGTAGCTACGAGCAGTACTTC. Its protein product is CASTGGDSSYEQYF.

The rearrangement links TRBV7-8 to TRBJ2-3; TRBD2 agrees at 8 bases. Germline CDR1 SGHVS, CDR2 FQNEAQ. With V trimmed by 1 base and J by 7 bases, 7 bases remained unmatched. The CDR3 is 15 residues long. CDR3 DNA: TGTGCCAGCAGCTTAGACCGGGAGGGCAGGTATACGCAGTATTTT. The encoded protein is CASSLDREGRYTQYF. Supplemented by reference TRBV7-8 and TRBJ2-3, the full variable domain reads GAGVSQSPRYKVAKRGQDVALRCDPISGHVSLFWYQQALGQGPEFLTYFQNEAQLDKSGLPSDRFFAERPEGSVSTLKIQRTQQEDSAVYLCASSLDREGRYTQYFGPGTRLTVL.

This rearrangement joins TRBV11-2 to TRBJ2-3; D remains unclear. CDR1 and CDR2 (germline): SGHAT, FQNNGV. This CDR3 comprises 13 residues. Trimming left V 2 bases short and J 5 bases short, with 8 bases between. In DNA, the CDR3 is TGTGCCAGCAGCTTACCTCTGGGAGATACGCAGTATTTT. The encoded protein is CASSLPLGDTQYF.